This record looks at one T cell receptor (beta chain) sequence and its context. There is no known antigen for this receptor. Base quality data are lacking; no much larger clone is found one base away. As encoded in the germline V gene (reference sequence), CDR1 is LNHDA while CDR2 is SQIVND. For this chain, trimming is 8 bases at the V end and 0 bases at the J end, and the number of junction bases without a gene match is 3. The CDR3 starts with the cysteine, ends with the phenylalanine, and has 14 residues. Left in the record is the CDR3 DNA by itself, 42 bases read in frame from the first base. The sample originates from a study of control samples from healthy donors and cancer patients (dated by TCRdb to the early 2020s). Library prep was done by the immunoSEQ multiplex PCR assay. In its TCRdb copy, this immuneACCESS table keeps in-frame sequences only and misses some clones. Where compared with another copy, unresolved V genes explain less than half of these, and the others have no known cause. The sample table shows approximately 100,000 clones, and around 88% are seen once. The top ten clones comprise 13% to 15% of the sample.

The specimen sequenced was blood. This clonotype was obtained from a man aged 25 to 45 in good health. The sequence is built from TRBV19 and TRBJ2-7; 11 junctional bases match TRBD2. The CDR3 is CASRLAGTSYEQYF. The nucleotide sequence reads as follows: TGTGCCAGTCGACTAGCGGGAACCTCCTACGAGCAGTACTTC.